Each of the 14 T cell receptor beta chains below was sequenced from the same sample in a study of T cell responses to AZD1222 COVID-19 vaccine. Measured with immunoSEQ multiplex PCR; TCRdb has only the in-frame clones, and not every one. In the table there are around 84,000 clones, 85% to 90% of which are singletons. This specimen consisted of peripheral blood, obtained on day 0 of MenACWY control vaccination. The receptors were gathered from an adult in good health.

The chain uses TRBV19 and TRBJ1-5, with a possible D match to TRBD1 (6 bases). The germline CDR1 and CDR2 sequences are LNHDA and SQIVND (reference sequence). This CDR3 spans 15 amino acids. Trimming cost V 5 bases and J 4 bases, with 15 bases left between them. The CDR3 region has the DNA TGTGCCAGTAGTGAGGGACACGGGGGTAATCAGCCCCAGCATTTT. This encodes CASSEGHGGNQPQHF.

This clone was counted a single time. J is TRBJ2-5 and V is TRBV2; 12 nucleotides align to TRBD2. V was pared by 4 bases and J by 0 bases, with 0 bases of the junction left unmatched. CDR1 and CDR2 from the germline V gene are SNHLY and FYNNEI. The CDR3 is made up of 15 amino acids. CDR3 amino acids: CASSGLAGDQETQYF. CDR3 coding DNA: TGTGCCAGCAGTGGACTAGCGGGGGACCAAGAGACCCAGTACTTC. Supplemented by reference TRBV2 and TRBJ2-5, the full variable domain reads EPEVTQTPSHQVTQMGQEVILRCVPISNHLYFYWYRQILGQKVEFLVSFYNNEISEKSEIFDDQFSVERPDGSNFTLKIRSTKLEDSAMYFCASSGLAGDQETQYFGPGTRLLVL.

This clone was recorded only once. This chain joins TRBV19 and TRBJ1-3; D possibly corresponds to TRBD1 (5 bases). V dropped 3 bases and J dropped 1 base, with 13 bases sitting between them. The germline CDR1 and CDR2 sequences are LNHDA and SQIVND (reference sequence). This CDR3 has 16 amino acids. In DNA form, the CDR3 reads TGTGCCAGTAGTATGAGTTCCGGGGGATCTGGAAACACCATATATTTT. Protein sequence: CASSMSSGGSGNTIYF.

This chain links TRBV24-1 with TRBJ1-2; D not certain. This CDR3 has 14 residues. The V gene lost 4 bases and the J gene lost 3 bases, with 11 bases spanning the gap. The germline V gene has CDR1 KGHDR and CDR2 SFDVKD. The CDR3 bases are TGTGCCACCAGTGACCCTGAGGCTTACTATGGCTACACCTTC. Translated, it gives CATSDPEAYYGYTF.

This CDR3 is CASSDRDRGYEQYF. The CDR3 coding sequence is TGTGCCAGCAGTGACCGGGACAGGGGATACGAGCAGTACTTC. The genes are TRBV6-1 and TRBJ2-7; 10 bases line up with TRBD1. V was clipped by 3 bases and J by 4 bases; unmatched bases: 3. This CDR3 is built from 14 residues. Germline CDR1 MNHNS, CDR2 SASEGT.

The chain uses TRBV18 and TRBJ1-1; no clear D gene. The CDR3 extends over 15 amino acids. In germline, CDR1 is KGHSH, CDR2 LQKENI. V dropped 3 bases and J dropped 2 bases, with 13 bases sitting between them. In DNA, the CDR3 is TGTGCCAGCTCACCCTCAGGTGGCGGTAACACTGAAGCTTTCTTT. It yields the protein CASSPSGGGNTEAFF.

V is TRBV7-8 and J is TRBJ1-2; D remains ambiguous. The V and J ends lost 6 bases and 0 bases respectively, with 11 bases between them. Germline lookup yields CDR1 SGHVS and CDR2 FQNEAQ. The CDR3 consists of 14 residues. The CDR3 sequence is CASSGTASNYGYTF. CDR3 coding DNA: TGTGCCAGCAGTGGCACAGCCTCTAACTATGGCTACACCTTC.

The CDR3 loop is CASSSSGGTDTQYF. CDR3 nucleotides: TGTGCCAGCAGTTCTAGCGGGGGGACAGATACGCAGTATTTT. The chain carries TRBV7-3 and TRBJ2-3, with 11 bases matching TRBD2. Looked up from germline, CDR1 is SGHTA and CDR2 is FQGTGA. With 6 bases clipped from V and 3 bases from J, the junction kept 2 bases outside the gene matches. This CDR3 has 14 residues. Full variable domain (remainder filled in from reference TRBV7-3 and TRBJ2-3): GAGVSQTPSNKVTEKGKYVELRCDPISGHTALYWYRQSLGQGPEFLIYFQGTGAADDSGLPNDRFFAVRPEGSVSTLKIQRTERGDSAVYLCASSSSGGTDTQYFGPGTRLTVL.

This chain connects TRBV19 to TRBJ1-1; perhaps TRBD1 as D (6 bases). Germline values: CDR1 LNHDA, CDR2 SQIVND (reference sequence). The CDR3 extends over 16 amino acids. V was clipped by 7 bases and J by 1 base, with 19 bases between them. This chain's CDR3 is CASKPGTPLGNTEAFF. DNA of the CDR3: TGTGCCAGTAAACCCGGGACACCTCTGGGGAACACTGAAGCTTTCTTT.

V and J are TRBV7-9 and TRBJ1-1; possibly TRBD1 for D (5 bases). The V and J ends lost 5 bases and 1 base respectively, with 17 bases between them. This CDR3 has 16 amino acids. In germline, CDR1 is SEHNR, CDR2 FQNEAQ (reference sequence). CDR3 sequence reads: CASSTTLKTENTEAFF. The CDR3 DNA reads TGTGCCAGCAGCACCACACTAAAGACAGAGAACACTGAAGCTTTCTTT.

CDR3 DNA: TGTGCCAGCAGAGGACCAGGGACAGGGTTTGGCTACACCTTC. Its protein product is CASRGPGTGFGYTF. V usage is TRBV6-5 and J usage is TRBJ1-2, with 9 bases identical to TRBD1. The trim removed 6 bases at V and 7 bases at J, leaving 9 bases unmatched. This CDR3 comprises 14 residues. Germline loops: CDR1 MNHEY, CDR2 SVGAGI.

This chain joins TRBV6-1 and TRBJ2-3; TRBD2 might be the D (5 bases). The V and J ends lost 2 bases and 1 base respectively, with 7 bases between them. Germline CDR1 is MNHNS and CDR2 is SASEGT. The CDR3 is 14 residues long. CDR3 bases: TGTGCCAGCAGTGAATTGCGGGGCACAGATACGCAGTATTTT. As protein: CASSELRGTDTQYF.

V is TRBV7-2 and J is TRBJ1-2; D is unclear. This CDR3 is built from 12 residues. The germline V gene has CDR1 SGHTA and CDR2 FQGNSA. V was trimmed by 2 bases and J by 8 bases, leaving 9 bases between them. Written as DNA, the CDR3 is TGTGCCAGCAGCTTAATTGTGTGGGGCTACACCTTC. This gives the protein CASSLIVWGYTF. The full variable domain, rest sourced from reference TRBV7-2 and TRBJ1-2, is GAGVSQSPSNKVTEKGKDVELRCDPISGHTALYWYRQSLGQGLEFLIYFQGNSAPDKSGLPSDRFSAERTGGSVSTLTIQRTQQEDSAVYLCASSLIVWGYTFGSGTRLTVV.

This chain links TRBV28 with TRBJ1-2; D perhaps matches TRBD1 (6 bases). The CDR3 totals 15 residues. The germline V and J ends were trimmed by 1 base and 4 bases, with 13 bases remaining between them. Germline CDR1 and CDR2: MDHEN and SYDVKM. The CDR3 spells CASSLSGARAYGYTF. The CDR3 DNA sequence: TGTGCCAGCAGTTTATCGGGGGCGCGGGCCTATGGCTACACCTTC.